The 5 T cell receptor beta chains below were found in one sample sequenced in a study of blood T cell repertoires in COVID-19. The assay was immunoSEQ multiplex PCR, and TCRdb's table has in-frame clones only and misses some. Here the sample spans 95,000 to 100,000 clones, less than 85% being singletons. Sequenced input: peripheral blood. Receptors were obtained from a woman in her 70s with active or convalescent COVID-19.

The V and J genes are TRBV19 and TRBJ2-6; D is undetermined. V gave up 7 bases and J gave up 0 bases, with 13 bases separating them. The length of the CDR3 is 16 residues. Germline loops: CDR1 LNHDA, CDR2 SQIVND (reference sequence). The CDR3 sequence is CASTPSRVSGANVLTF. As DNA, the CDR3 is TGTGCCAGTACCCCCTCCCGGGTCTCTGGGGCCAACGTCCTGACTTTC.

The sample holds one count of this clone. The chain recombines TRBV4-1 with TRBJ2-1; perhaps TRBD2 as D (6 bases). This CDR3 has 17 residues. The V end was cut by 0 bases, the J end by 7 bases, with 19 bases between. From germline, CDR1 is MGHRA and CDR2 YSYEKL. Written as DNA, the CDR3 is TGCGCCAGCAGCCAAGATTATGGGGGGACCGAGGGGAATGAGCAGTTCTTC. It is translated as CASSQDYGGTEGNEQFF.

This chain connects TRBV21-1 to TRBJ1-5; the table names TRBD1, a call not compared with the DNA. TRBV21-1 is a listed pseudogene. CDR3 length: 18 residues. CDR3 sequence: CASSTWTSKFNSNQPQHF. The CDR3, as DNA: TGTGCCAGCAGCACATGGACATCGAAGTTCAATAGCAATCAGCCCCAGCATTTT.

The chain has TRBV6-2 or TRBV6-3 and TRBJ2-7; 7 nucleotides agree with TRBD2. The V and J ends lost 5 bases and 2 bases, in that order; junction bases with no gene match: 6. The CDR3 length is 14 residues. CDR1 and CDR2 (germline): MNHEY, SVGEGT. In DNA, the CDR3 is TGTGCCAGCAGTGATAGCGGGTTTACCTACGAGCAGTACTTC. It encodes CASSDSGFTYEQYF.

The chain recombines TRBV29-1 with TRBJ1-1; D not resolved. The V and J ends lost 4 bases and 1 base respectively, with 7 bases between them. CDR1 SQVTM and CDR2 ANQGSEA come from the germline V gene. The CDR3 runs 12 residues. DNA of the CDR3: TGCAGCGTTGTTTGGCCGAACACTGAAGCTTTCTTT. Translated, it gives CSVVWPNTEAFF.